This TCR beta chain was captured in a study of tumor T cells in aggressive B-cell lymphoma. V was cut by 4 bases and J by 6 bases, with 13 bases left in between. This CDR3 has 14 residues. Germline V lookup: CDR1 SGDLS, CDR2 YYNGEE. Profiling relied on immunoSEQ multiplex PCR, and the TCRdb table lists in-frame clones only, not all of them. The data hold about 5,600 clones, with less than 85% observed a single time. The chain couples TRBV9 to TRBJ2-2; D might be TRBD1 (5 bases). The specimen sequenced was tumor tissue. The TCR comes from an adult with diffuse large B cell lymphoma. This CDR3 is CASSIGQVAGELFF. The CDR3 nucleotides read TGTGCCAGCAGCATAGGACAAGTCGCCGGGGAGCTGTTTTTT.